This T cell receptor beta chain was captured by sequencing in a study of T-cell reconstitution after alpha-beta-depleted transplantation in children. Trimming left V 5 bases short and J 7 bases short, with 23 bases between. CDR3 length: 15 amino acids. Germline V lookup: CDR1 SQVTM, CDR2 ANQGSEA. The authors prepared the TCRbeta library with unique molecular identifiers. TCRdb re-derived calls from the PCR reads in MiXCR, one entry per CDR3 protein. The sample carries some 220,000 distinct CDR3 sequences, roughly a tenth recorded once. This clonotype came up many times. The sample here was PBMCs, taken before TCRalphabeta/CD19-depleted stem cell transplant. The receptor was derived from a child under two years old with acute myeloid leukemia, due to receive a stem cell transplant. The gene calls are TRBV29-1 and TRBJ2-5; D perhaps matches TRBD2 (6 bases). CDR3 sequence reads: CSVQTGEEGYGTQYF. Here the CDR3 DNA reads TGCAGCGTTCAAACGGGGGAGGAGGGATATGGGACCCAGTACTTC.